This is a list of T cell receptor beta chains from one sample in a study of cytomegalovirus exposure and HLA in healthy donors. Profiled with immunoSEQ multiplex PCR; TCRdb holds only in-frame clones, not every one. This table holds 130,000 or so clones, roughly 74% found once. The sequenced material came from PBMCs. These receptors were obtained from a man aged 40-49 years in good health and CMV-seronegative. CDR3s include the opening cysteine and the closing phenylalanine or tryptophan. A D gene is named only where the DNA matches it firmly. The size entry is marked missing in some rows and otherwise reads once, few, many or a size class.

J: TRBJ1-1
size: -
V: TRBV10-3
D: -
CDR3: CAISDRVRRNTEAFF
DNA: TGTGCCATCAGTGACAGGGTACGGCGGAACACTGAAGCTTTCTTT

J: TRBJ1-5
size: many
V: TRBV2
D: -
CDR3: CASDPGSNQPQHF
DNA: TGTGCCAGCGACCCAGGGAGCAATCAGCCCCAGCATTTT

J: TRBJ2-7
size: once
V: TRBV18
D: TRBD1
CDR3: CASSYQVIGQGYEQYF
DNA: TGTGCCAGCTCATACCAAGTTATAGGACAGGGCTACGAGCAGTACTTC

J: TRBJ2-7
size: -
V: TRBV7-2
D: -
CDR3: CASSLALGGYEQYF
DNA: TGTGCCAGCAGCCTAGCTCTGGGGGGCTACGAGCAGTACTTC

J: TRBJ2-5
size: -
V: TRBV5-1
D: -
CDR3: CASSLVEAGETQYF
DNA: TGCGCCAGCAGCTTGGTAGAAGCCGGGGAGACCCAGTACTTC

J: TRBJ1-2
size: -
V: TRBV6-6
D: -
CDR3: CASRPQGRGGYTF
DNA: TGTGCCAGCAGACCACAGGGTCGGGGCGGCTACACCTTC

J: TRBJ1-1
size: -
V: TRBV29-1
D: TRBD1
CDR3: CSVTDRLDTEAFF
DNA: TGCAGCGTTACGGACAGGCTCGACACTGAAGCTTTCTTT

J: TRBJ2-7
size: -
V: TRBV29-1
D: TRBD2
CDR3: CSVSGGLYEQYF
DNA: TGCAGCGTTAGCGGGGGGCTCTACGAGCAGTACTTC

J: TRBJ2-5
size: -
V: TRBV9
D: -
CDR3: CASSVEEGGVISQYF
DNA: TGTGCCAGCAGCGTAGAGGAGGGGGGGGTCATATCCCAGTACTTC

J: TRBJ1-2
size: -
V: TRBV4-1
D: -
CDR3: CASSLGNAYGYTF
DNA: TGCGCCAGCAGCCTCGGTAACGCCTATGGCTACACCTTC

J: TRBJ2-7
size: -
V: TRBV6-5
D: TRBD2
CDR3: CASRLMGGSYEQYF
DNA: TGTGCCAGCAGGTTAATGGGGGGGTCCTACGAGCAGTACTTC

J: TRBJ2-3
size: few
V: TRBV5-8
D: TRBD1
CDR3: CASSESSGTGGLDTQYF
DNA: TGTGCCAGCAGCGAATCTTCCGGGACAGGGGGCCTAGATACGCAGTATTTT

J: TRBJ1-2
size: -
V: TRBV5-1
D: TRBD1
CDR3: CASSLGHPTGFGYTF
DNA: TGCGCCAGCAGCTTGGGACACCCGACAGGGTTTGGCTACACCTTC

J: TRBJ1-3
size: -
V: TRBV7-8
D: -
CDR3: CASNPLAQGNTIYF
DNA: TGTGCCAGTAACCCCTTGGCACAAGGAAACACCATATATTTT

J: TRBJ2-3
size: -
V: TRBV2
D: TRBD2
CDR3: CASSGASGPSGGGADTQYF
DNA: TGTGCCAGCAGTGGGGCTAGCGGACCTTCCGGGGGGGGCGCAGATACGCAGTATTTT

J: TRBJ2-2
size: -
V: TRBV5-1
D: -
CDR3: CASSLLPRNGELFF
DNA: TGCGCCAGCAGCTTGTTGCCCAGGAACGGGGAGCTGTTTTTT

J: TRBJ1-1
size: -
V: TRBV5-8
D: -
CDR3: CASSSGQHTEAFF
DNA: TGTGCCAGCAGCTCAGGACAACACACTGAAGCTTTCTTT

J: TRBJ2-7
size: few
V: TRBV7-2
D: -
CDR3: CASSLVGTTSYEQYF
DNA: TGTGCCAGCAGCTTAGTAGGGACAACCTCCTACGAGCAGTACTTC

J: TRBJ1-1
size: few
V: TRBV11-2
D: -
CDR3: CASSLEPRANTEAFF
DNA: TGTGCCAGCAGCTTAGAACCCAGGGCGAACACTGAAGCTTTCTTT

J: TRBJ1-5
size: -
V: TRBV5-8
D: TRBD1
CDR3: CASIKTGTESYQPQHF
DNA: TGTGCCAGCATCAAAACCGGGACAGAAAGTTATCAGCCCCAGCATTTT

J: TRBJ2-7
size: once
V: TRBV15
D: TRBD1
CDR3: CATSRDRAEQYF
DNA: TGTGCCACCAGCAGGGACAGGGCCGAGCAGTACTTC

J: TRBJ1-5
size: -
V: TRBV10-3
D: -
CDR3: CAISGTTGSGQPQHF
DNA: TGTGCCATCAGTGGCACGACAGGCTCGGGGCAGCCCCAGCATTTT

J: TRBJ2-7
size: -
V: TRBV5-6
D: TRBD1
CDR3: CASSYSTGAGREQYF
DNA: TGTGCCAGCAGCTACTCGACAGGGGCCGGCCGCGAGCAGTACTTC

J: TRBJ2-1
size: -
V: TRBV11-2
D: TRBD1
CDR3: CASSSRQGTVYNEQFF
DNA: TGTGCCAGCAGCTCCCGACAGGGGACCGTCTACAATGAGCAGTTCTTC

J: TRBJ1-1
size: -
V: TRBV28
D: TRBD1
CDR3: CASSPPGGGTEAFF
DNA: TGTGCCAGCAGTCCCCCAGGGGGCGGCACTGAAGCTTTCTTT